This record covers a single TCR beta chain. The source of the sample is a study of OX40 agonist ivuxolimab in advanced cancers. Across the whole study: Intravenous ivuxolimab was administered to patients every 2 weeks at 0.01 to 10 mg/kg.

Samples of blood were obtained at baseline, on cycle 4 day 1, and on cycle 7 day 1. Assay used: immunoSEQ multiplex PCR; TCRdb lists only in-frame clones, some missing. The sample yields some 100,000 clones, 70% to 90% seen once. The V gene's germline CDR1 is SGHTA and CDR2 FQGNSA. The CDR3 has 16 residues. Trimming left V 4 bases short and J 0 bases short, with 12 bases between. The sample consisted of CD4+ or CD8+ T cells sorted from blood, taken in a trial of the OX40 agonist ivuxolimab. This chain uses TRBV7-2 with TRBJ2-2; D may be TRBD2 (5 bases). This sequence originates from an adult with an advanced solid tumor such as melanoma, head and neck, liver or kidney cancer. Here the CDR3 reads CASSSRLGANTGELFF. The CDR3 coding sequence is TGTGCCAGCAGCTCCCGGTTGGGAGCGAACACCGGGGAGCTGTTTTTT.